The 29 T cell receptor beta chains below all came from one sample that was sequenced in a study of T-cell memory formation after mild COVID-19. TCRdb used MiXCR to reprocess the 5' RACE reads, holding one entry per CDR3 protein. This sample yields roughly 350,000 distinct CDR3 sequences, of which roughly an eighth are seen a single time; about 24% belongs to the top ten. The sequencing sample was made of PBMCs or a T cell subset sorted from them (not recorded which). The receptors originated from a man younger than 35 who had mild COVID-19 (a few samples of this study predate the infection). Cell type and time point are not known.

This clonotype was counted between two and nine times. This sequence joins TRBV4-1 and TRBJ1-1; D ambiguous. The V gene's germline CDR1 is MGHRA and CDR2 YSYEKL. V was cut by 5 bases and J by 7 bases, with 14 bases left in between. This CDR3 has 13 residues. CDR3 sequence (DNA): TGCGCCAGCAGCGTGCCCAACGGGGTTGAAGCTTTCTTT. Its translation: CASSVPNGVEAFF.

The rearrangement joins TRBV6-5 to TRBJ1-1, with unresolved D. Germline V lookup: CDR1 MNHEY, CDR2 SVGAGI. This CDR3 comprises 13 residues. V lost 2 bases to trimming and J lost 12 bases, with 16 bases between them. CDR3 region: CASSYTDTEKSFF. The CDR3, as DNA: TGTGCCAGCAGTTACACTGACACGGAGAAATCTTTCTTT.

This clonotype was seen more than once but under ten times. As DNA, the CDR3 is TGTGCCAGCAGCACTGGGTCTACCGGGGAGCTGTTTTTT. Amino acid sequence: CASSTGSTGELFF. The chain uses TRBV12-3 or TRBV12-4 and TRBJ2-2; D is uncertain. The CDR3 is made up of 13 amino acids. Deletions cut 6 bases from V and 5 bases from J, with 10 bases between.

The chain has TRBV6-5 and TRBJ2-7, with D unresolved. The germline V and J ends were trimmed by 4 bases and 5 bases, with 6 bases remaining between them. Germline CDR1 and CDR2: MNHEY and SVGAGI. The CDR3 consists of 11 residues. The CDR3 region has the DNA TGTGCCAGCAGTTCGACCCACGAGCAGTACGTC. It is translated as CASSSTHEQYV.

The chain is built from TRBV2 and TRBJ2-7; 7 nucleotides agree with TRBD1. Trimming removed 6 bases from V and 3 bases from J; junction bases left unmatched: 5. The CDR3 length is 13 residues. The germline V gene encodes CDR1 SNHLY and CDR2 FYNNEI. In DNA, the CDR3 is TGTGCCAGCAGGAGGGACAGTAACTACGAGCAGTACGTC. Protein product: CASRRDSNYEQYV.

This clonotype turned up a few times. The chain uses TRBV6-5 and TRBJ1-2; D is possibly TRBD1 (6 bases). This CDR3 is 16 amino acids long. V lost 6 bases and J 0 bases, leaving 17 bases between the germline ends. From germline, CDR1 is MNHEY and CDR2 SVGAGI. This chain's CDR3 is CASRRTPRTANYGYTF. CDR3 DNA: TGTGCCAGCAGACGAACCCCTCGGACAGCTAACTATGGCTACACCTTC.

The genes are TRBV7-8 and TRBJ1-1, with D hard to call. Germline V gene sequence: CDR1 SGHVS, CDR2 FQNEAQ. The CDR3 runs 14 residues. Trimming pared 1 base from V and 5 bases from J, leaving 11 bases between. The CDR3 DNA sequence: TGTGCCAGCAGCTTAGGCCCGGGGTGGACTGAAGCTTTCTTT. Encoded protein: CASSLGPGWTEAFF.

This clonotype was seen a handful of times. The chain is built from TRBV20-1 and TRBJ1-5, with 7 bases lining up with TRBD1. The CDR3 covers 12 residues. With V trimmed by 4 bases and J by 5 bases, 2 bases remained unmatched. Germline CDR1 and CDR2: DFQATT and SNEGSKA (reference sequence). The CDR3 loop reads CSATDRDQPQHF. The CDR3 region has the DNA TGCAGTGCTACCGACAGGGATCAGCCCCAGCATTTT.

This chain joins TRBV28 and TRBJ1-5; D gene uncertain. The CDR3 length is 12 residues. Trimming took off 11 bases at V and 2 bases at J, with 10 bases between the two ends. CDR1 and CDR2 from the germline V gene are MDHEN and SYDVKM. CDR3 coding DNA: TGTGCCCCCACCGGCCGCAATCAGCCCCAGCATTTT. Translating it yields CAPTGRNQPQHF. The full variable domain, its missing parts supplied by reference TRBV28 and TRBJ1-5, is DVKVTQSSRYLVKRTGEKVFLECVQDMDHENMFWYRQDPGLGLRLIYFSYDVKMKEKGDIPEGYSVSREKKERFSLILESASTNQTSMYLCAPTGRNQPQHFGDGTRLSIL.

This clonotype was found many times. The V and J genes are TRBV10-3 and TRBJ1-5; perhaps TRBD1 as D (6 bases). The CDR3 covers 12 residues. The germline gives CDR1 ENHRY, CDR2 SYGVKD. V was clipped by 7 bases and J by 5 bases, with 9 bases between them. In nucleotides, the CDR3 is TGTGCCATCAAGGGGGTGGATCAGCCCCAGCATTTT. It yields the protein CAIKGVDQPQHF.

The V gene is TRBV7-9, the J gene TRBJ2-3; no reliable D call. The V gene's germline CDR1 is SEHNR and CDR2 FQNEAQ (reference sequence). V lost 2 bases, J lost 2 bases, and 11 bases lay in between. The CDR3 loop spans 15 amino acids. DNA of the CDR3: TGTGCCAGCAGCTTATTGAGTGGGTACACAGATACGCAGTATTTT. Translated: CASSLLSGYTDTQYF.

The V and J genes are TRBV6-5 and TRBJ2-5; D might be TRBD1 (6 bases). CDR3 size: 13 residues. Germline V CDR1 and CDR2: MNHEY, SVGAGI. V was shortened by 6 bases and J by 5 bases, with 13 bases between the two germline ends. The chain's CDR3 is CASSPDRRETQYF. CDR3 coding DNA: TGTGCCAGCAGCCCCGACAGGAGGGAGACCCAGTACTTC.

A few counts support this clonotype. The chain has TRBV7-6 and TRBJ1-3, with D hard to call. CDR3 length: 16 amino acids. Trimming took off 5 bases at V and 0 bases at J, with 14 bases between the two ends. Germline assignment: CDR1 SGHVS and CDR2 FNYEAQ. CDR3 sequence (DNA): TGTGCCAGCAGCCCCGTTTCAGTGTCCTCTGGAAACACCATATATTTT. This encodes CASSPVSVSSGNTIYF.

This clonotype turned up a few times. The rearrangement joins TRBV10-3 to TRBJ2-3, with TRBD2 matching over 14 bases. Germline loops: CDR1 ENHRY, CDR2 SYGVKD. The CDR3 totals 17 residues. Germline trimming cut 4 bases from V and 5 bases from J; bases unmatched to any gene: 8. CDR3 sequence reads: CAISAQPGTSGGDTQYF. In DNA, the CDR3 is TGTGCCATCAGTGCCCAGCCCGGGACTAGCGGGGGAGATACGCAGTATTTT.

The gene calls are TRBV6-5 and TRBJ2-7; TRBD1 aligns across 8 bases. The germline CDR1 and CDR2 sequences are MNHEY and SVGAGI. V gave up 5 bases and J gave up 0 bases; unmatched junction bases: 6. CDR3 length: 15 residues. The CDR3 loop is CASSDRTGLSYEQYF. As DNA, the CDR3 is TGTGCCAGCAGTGACAGGACAGGGCTCTCCTACGAGCAGTACTTC.

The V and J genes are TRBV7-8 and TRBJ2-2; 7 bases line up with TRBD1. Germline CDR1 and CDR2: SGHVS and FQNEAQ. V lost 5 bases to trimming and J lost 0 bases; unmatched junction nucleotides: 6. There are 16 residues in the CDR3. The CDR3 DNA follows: TGTGCCAGCAGCGAAAGGGACAGACCGAACACCGGGGAGCTGTTTTTT. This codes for CASSERDRPNTGELFF.

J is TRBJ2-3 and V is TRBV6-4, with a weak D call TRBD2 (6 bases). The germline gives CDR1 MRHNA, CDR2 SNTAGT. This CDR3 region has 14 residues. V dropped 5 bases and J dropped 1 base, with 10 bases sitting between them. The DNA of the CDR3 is TGTGCCAGCAGTCCTAGCGAGGGCACAGATACGCAGTATTTT. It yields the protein CASSPSEGTDTQYF.

The CDR3 DNA reads TGCGCCAGCAGCTTGGGGGACAAGGACGAGCAGTACGTC. Amino acid sequence: CASSLGDKDEQYV. V and J are TRBV5-1 and TRBJ2-7, with D tentatively TRBD1 (6 bases). Trimming left V 0 bases short and J 5 bases short, with 9 bases between. In germline, CDR1 is SGHRS, CDR2 YFSETQ. The length of the CDR3 is 13 residues.

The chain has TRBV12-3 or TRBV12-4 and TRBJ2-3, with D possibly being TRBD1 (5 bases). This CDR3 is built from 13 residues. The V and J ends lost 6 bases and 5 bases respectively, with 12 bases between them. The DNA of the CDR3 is TGTGCCAGCAGCCAGGGCCCGGGAGATACGCAGTATTTT. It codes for CASSQGPGDTQYF.

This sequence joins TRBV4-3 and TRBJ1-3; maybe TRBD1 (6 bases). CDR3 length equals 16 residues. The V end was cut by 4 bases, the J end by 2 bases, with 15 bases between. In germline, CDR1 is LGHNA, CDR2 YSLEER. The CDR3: CASSLGAREAGNTIYF. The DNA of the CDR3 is TGCGCCAGCAGCCTGGGGGCCAGGGAGGCTGGAAACACCATATATTTT.

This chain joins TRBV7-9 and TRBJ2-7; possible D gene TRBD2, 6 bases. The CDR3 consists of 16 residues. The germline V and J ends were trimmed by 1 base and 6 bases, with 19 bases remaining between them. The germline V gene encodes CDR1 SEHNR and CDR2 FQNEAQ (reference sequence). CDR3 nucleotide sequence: TGTGCCAGCAGCTTAGAATTTGCGCGGGGCATGTCCGAGCAGTACTTC. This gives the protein CASSLEFARGMSEQYF.

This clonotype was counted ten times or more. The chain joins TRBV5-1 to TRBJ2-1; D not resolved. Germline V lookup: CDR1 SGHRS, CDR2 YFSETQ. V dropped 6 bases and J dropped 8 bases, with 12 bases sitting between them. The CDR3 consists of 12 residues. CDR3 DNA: TGCGCCAGCACACGTCGAGGCGATGAGCAGTTCTTC. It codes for CASTRRGDEQFF.

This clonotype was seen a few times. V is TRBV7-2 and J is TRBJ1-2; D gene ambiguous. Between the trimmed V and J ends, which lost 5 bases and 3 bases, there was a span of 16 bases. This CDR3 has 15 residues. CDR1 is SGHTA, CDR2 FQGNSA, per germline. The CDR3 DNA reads TGTGCCAGCAGCGCGTATAACATTGGGGACTATGGCTACACCTTC. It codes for CASSAYNIGDYGYTF. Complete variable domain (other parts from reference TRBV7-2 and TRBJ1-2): GAGVSQSPSNKVTEKGKDVELRCDPISGHTALYWYRQSLGQGLEFLIYFQGNSAPDKSGLPSDRFSAERTGGSVSTLTIQRTQQEDSAVYLCASSAYNIGDYGYTFGSGTRLTVV.

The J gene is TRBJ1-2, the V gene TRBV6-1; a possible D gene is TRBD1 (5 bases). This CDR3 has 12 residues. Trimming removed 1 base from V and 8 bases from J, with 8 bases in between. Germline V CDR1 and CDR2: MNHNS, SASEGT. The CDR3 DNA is TGTGCCAGCAGTGAAGGAGGACACGGCTACACCTTC. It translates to CASSEGGHGYTF.

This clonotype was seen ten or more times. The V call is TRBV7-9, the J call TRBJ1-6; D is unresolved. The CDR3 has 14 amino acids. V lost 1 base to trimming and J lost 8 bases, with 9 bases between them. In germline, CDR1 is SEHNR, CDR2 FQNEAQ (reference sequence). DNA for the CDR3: TGTGCCAGCAGCTTAGGTGTGACCCATTCACCCCTCCACTTT. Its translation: CASSLGVTHSPLHF.

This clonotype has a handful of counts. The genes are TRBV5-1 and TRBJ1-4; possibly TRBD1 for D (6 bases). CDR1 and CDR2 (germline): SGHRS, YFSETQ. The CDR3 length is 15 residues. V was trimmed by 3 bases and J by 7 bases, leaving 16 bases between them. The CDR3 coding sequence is TGCGCCAGCAGCTCCTCCAGGGGAATCGGTGAAAAACTGTTTTTT. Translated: CASSSSRGIGEKLFF.

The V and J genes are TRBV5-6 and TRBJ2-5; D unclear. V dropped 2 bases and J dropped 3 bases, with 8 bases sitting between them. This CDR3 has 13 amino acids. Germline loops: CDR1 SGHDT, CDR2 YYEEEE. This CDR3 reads CASSFSPEETQYF. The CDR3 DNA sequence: TGTGCCAGCAGCTTTTCCCCCGAAGAGACCCAGTACTTC. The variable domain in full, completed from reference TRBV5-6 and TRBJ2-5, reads DAGVTQSPTHLIKTRGQQVTLRCSPKSGHDTVSWYQQALGQGPQFIFQYYEEEERQRGNFPDRFSGHQFPNYSSELNVNALLLGDSALYLCASSFSPEETQYFGPGTRLLVL.

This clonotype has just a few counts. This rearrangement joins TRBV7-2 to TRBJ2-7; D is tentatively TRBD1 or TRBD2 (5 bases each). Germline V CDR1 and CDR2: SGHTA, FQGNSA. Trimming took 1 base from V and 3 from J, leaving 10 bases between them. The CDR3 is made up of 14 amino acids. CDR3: CASSLGGRVYEQYF. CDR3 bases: TGTGCCAGCAGCTTAGGGGGACGGGTCTACGAGCAGTACTTC.

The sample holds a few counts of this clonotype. This CDR3 is CASSPDYNEQFF. The DNA for the CDR3 is TGCGCCAGCAGCCCAGATTACAATGAGCAGTTCTTC. This chain joins TRBV5-1 and TRBJ2-1; D call uncertain. The CDR3 sequence is 12 residues long. V was clipped by 4 bases and J by 4 bases, with 6 bases between them. Germline CDR1 is SGHRS and CDR2 is YFSETQ. Looking up the rest from reference TRBV5-1 and TRBJ2-1 gives the full variable domain: KAGVTQTPRYLIKTRGQQVTLSCSPISGHRSVSWYQQTPGQGLQFLFEYFSETQRNKGNFPGRFSGRQFSNSRSEMNVSTLELGDSALYLCASSPDYNEQFFGPGTRLTVL.